There are many counts of the clone carrying this TCR beta chain. The antigen remains unidentified. This CDR3 region has 14 residues. Trimming at V came to 5 bases and at J to 2 bases, leaving 5 bases not matched to a gene. CDR1 and CDR2 (germline): SGHTA, FQGNSA. This record comes from a study of T-cell memory formation after mild COVID-19. Constant-segment-primed 5'RACE gave TCR alpha and TCR beta cDNA libraries with sample barcodes and UMIs. TCRdb ran MiXCR on the 5' RACE reads and lists one entry per CDR3 protein. Seen here are approximately 450,000 distinct CDR3 sequences, roughly 18% observed once, and the top ten hold over 9%. Findings of the study overall: While clones contracting from day 15 to 85 were balanced between CD4 and CD8, later expanders leaned CD4+. Chiefly within CM and EM were the contracting CD4+ clones; CD8+ ones were within EMRA. Some clones that responded turned up in pre-infection memory, which suggests that cross-reactive memory joined in.

The sample consisted of PBMCs or a T cell subset sorted from them (not recorded which). J is TRBJ2-5 and V is TRBV7-2; 7 nucleotides match TRBD1. The clonotype was recovered from an adult woman who had mild COVID-19 (a few samples of this study predate the infection). Cell type and time point are not known. CDR3 in DNA: TGTGCCAGCAGCCCGGGACAGCGGCAAGAGACCCAGTACTTC. This codes for CASSPGQRQETQYF.